The present TCR beta chain was sequenced within a study of blood T cell repertoires in COVID-19. Study details: T cells, B-cell-depleted T cells, or PBMCs supplied cDNA or gDNA.

TCRdb keeps only in-frame clones here, not all; method: immunoSEQ multiplex PCR. The repertoire holds roughly 53,000 clones, with 85% to 90% as singletons. This clone was counted once. V shed 4 bases, J shed 4 bases, and the junction held 16 bases outside the gene matches. The CDR3 loop spans 18 amino acids. CDR1 and CDR2 (germline): MDHEN, SYDVKM. The material sequenced was peripheral blood. This sequence was found in a man in his forties or fifties with active COVID-19. The chain couples TRBV28 to TRBJ1-5; TRBD1 matches at 7 bases. The CDR3: CASSSSWTGTRANQPQHF. The CDR3 DNA follows: TGTGCCAGCAGTTCGTCCTGGACAGGCACACGAGCAAATCAGCCCCAGCATTTT.